This T cell receptor beta chain was found in a study of long-term antiretroviral therapy in people with HIV. This was the immunoSEQ v3.0 assay at survey level. Produced via immunoSEQ multiplex PCR; TCRdb's table is partial and in-frame only. The sample holds about 30,000 clones; 95% are singletons and the top ten take roughly 8%. This TCR derives from a man aged 25 to 40 with HIV. The specimen was unsorted PBMCs, collected 5.3 years after starting antiretroviral therapy.

The CDR3 region is CATSRGRQDDSPLHF. CDR3 in DNA: TGTGCCACCAGCAGAGGGCGACAGGATGATTCACCCCTCCACTTT. The V gene is TRBV15, the J gene TRBJ1-6; a possible D gene is TRBD1 (6 bases). CDR1 and CDR2 from the germline V gene are LNHNV and YYDKDF (reference sequence). V lost 1 base and J 8 bases, leaving 12 bases between the germline ends. The CDR3 has 15 residues.